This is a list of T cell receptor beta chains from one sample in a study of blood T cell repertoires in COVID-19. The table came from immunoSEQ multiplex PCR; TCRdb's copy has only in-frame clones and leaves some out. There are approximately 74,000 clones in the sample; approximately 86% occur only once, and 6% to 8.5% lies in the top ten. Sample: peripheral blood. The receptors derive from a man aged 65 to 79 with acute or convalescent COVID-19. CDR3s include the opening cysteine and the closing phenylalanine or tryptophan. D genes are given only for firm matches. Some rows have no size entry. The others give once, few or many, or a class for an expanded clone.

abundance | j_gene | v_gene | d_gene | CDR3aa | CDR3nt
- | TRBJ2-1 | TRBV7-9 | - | CASSLAGRGSYNEQFF | TGTGCCAGCAGCTTAGCGGGGAGGGGGAGTTACAATGAGCAGTTCTTC
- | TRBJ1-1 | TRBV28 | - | CALQRQGKAFF | TGTGCCCTACAAAGGCAGGGTAAAGCTTTCTTT
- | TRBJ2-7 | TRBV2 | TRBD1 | CASRTSRDRPTYEQYF | TGTGCCAGCAGAACGTCCCGGGACAGACCGACCTACGAGCAGTACTTC
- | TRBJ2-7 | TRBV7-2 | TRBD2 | CASSLGPTSAYYEQYF | TGTGCCAGCAGCTTGGGTCCGACTAGCGCCTACTACGAGCAGTACTTC
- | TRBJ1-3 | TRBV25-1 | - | CASSEGQTRSGNTIYF | TGTGCCAGCAGTGAAGGGCAGACGCGCTCTGGAAACACCATATATTTT
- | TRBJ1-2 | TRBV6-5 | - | CASSYSGSGYDYTF | TGTGCCAGCAGTTACAGTGGTAGCGGCTATGACTACACCTTC
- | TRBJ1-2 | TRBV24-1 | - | CATSDPGFGYTF | TGTGCCACCAGTGATCCGGGATTCGGCTACACCTTC
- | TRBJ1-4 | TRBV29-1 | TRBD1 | CSGTDRGSEKLFF | TGCAGCGGGACCGACAGGGGGTCTGAAAAACTGTTTTTT
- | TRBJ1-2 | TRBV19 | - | CASSARGSGYGYTF | TGTGCCAGTAGTGCTCGGGGTTCAGGCTATGGCTACACCTTC
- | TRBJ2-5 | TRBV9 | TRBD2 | CASSVGDSGAQETQYF | TGTGCCAGCAGCGTAGGTGATAGCGGGGCCCAAGAGACCCAGTACTTC
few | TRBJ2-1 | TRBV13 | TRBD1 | CASSLVWGQGPGEQFF | TGTGCCAGCAGCTTAGTTTGGGGACAGGGACCGGGTGAGCAGTTCTTC
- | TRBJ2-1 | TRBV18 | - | CASSPPSLGPQVQFF | TGTGCCAGCTCACCACCCTCACTAGGGCCTCAGGTGCAGTTCTTC
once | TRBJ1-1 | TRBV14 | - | CASSRGLNTEAFF | TGTGCCAGCAGCCGGGGCCTGAACACTGAAGCTTTCTTT
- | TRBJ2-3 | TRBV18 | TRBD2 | CASSSGTSGTQYF | TGTGCCAGCTCATCCGGGACTAGCGGTACGCAGTATTTT
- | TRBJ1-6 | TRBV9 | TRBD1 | CASSPNTGGLSPLHF | TGTGCCAGCAGCCCGAACACAGGGGGCTTATCACCCCTCCACTTT
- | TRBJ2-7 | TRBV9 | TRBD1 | CASSVGTQTGAEQYF | TGTGCCAGCAGCGTAGGAACCCAGACAGGGGCAGAGCAGTACTTC
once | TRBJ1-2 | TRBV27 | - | CASGNSGGLGYTF | TGTGCCAGCGGAAACTCCGGGGGGCTTGGCTACACCTTC
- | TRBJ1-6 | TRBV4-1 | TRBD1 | CASSPRGTGDSPLHF | TGCGCCAGCAGCCCCAGGGGGACTGGAGATTCACCCCTCCACTTT
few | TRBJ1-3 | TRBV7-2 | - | CASSFMTGYSGNTIYF | TGTGCCAGCAGCTTTATGACAGGCTACTCTGGAAACACCATATATTTT
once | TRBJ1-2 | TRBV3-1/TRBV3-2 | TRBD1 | CASSYDPGTGLAGYTF | TGTGCCAGCAGCTACGATCCCGGGACAGGGTTGGCTGGCTACACCTTC
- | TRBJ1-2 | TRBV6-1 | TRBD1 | CASSETGQGAYGYTF | TGTGCCAGCAGTGAAACCGGACAGGGGGCCTATGGCTACACCTTC
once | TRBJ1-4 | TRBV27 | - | CASRPLSGEKLFF | TGTGCCAGTAGACCCTTGTCGGGTGAAAAACTGTTTTTT
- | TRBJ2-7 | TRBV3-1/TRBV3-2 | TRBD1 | CASSQVPPGTASAYEQYF | TGTGCCAGCAGCCAAGTTCCCCCCGGGACAGCGAGTGCCTACGAGCAGTACTTC
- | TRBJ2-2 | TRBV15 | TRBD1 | CATSRDRRTGAHTGELFF | TGTGCCACCAGCAGAGATAGGAGGACAGGGGCCCACACCGGGGAGCTGTTTTTT
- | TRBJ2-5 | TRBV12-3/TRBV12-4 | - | CASSLGGAQTQYF | TGTGCCAGCAGCCTAGGCGGGGCCCAGACCCAGTACTTC
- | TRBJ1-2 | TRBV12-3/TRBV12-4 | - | CASSRDFYGYTF | TGTGCCAGCAGTCGGGATTTTTATGGCTACACCTTC
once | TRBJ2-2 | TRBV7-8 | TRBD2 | CASSFFSGTSGPTNTGELFF | TGTGCCAGCAGCTTCTTTTCCGGGACTAGCGGGCCCACGAACACCGGGGAGCTGTTTTTT
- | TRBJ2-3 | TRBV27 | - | CASSLFGGKLADTQYF | TGTGCCAGCAGTTTATTTGGGGGGAAATTGGCAGATACGCAGTATTTT
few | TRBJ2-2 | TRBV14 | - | CASSRTATGELFF | TGTGCCAGCAGCCGGACAGCAACCGGGGAGCTGTTTTTT
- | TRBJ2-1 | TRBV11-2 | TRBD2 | CASSPELAGGVNEQFF | TGTGCCAGCAGCCCGGAACTAGCGGGAGGTGTCAATGAGCAGTTCTTC
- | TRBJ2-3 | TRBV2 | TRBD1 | CASSPQGAHSTDTQYF | TGTGCCAGCAGTCCACAGGGGGCGCATAGCACAGATACGCAGTATTTT
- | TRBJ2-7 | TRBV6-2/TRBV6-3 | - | CASSYYRDSYEQYF | TGTGCCAGCAGTTACTATCGGGATTCCTACGAGCAGTACTTC
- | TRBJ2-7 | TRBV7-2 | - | CASSLVQNPRGEQYF | TGTGCCAGCAGCTTAGTTCAAAACCCAAGGGGCGAGCAGTACTTC
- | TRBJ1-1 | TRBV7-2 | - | CASTLRVRRTEAFF | TGTGCCAGCACCTTGAGGGTTCGACGTACTGAAGCTTTCTTT
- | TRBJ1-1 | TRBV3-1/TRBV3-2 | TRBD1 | CASSQVQGATEAFF | TGTGCCAGCAGCCAAGTACAGGGGGCAACTGAAGCTTTCTTT
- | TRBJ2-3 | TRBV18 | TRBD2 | CASSPLLIAGQSTDTQYF | TGTGCCAGCTCACCACTTTTAATAGCGGGGCAAAGCACAGATACGCAGTATTTT
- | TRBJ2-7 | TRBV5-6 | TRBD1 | CASSSLTGGSEQYF | TGTGCCAGCAGCTCCCTAACAGGGGGCAGCGAGCAGTACTTC
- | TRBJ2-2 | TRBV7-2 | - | CASSPQYTGELFF | TGTGCCAGCAGCCCCCAGTACACCGGGGAGCTGTTTTTT
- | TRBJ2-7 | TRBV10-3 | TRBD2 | CATGGEGNYEQYF | TGTGCCACGGGTGGGGAGGGAAACTACGAGCAGTACTTC
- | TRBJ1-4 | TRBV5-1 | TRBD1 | CASSLGDSTNEKLFF | TGCGCCAGCAGTTTGGGGGACAGCACTAATGAAAAACTGTTTTTT
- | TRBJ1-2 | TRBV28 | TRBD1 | CASSLRTGMDYTF | TGTGCCAGCAGTTTGCGGACAGGTATGGACTACACCTTC
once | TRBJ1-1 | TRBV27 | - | CASSLRRSNTEAFF | TGTGCCAGCAGTTTAAGGCGGTCGAACACTGAAGCTTTCTTT
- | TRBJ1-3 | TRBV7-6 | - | CASGAGEGNTIYF | TGTGCCAGCGGTGCAGGGGAGGGAAACACCATATATTTT
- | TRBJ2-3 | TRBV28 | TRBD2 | CASSPKASGGALTDTQYF | TGTGCCAGCAGTCCCAAGGCTAGCGGGGGGGCCCTAACAGATACGCAGTATTTT
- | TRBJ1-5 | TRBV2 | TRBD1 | CASSERTGVSNQPQHF | TGTGCCAGCAGTGAGCGGACAGGGGTAAGCAATCAGCCCCAGCATTTT
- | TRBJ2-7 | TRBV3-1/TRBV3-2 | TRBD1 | CASSTSGTGDSEQYF | TGTGCCAGCAGCACTTCCGGGACAGGGGACTCCGAGCAGTACTTC
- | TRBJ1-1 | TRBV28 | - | CASSYSQTNTEAFF | TGTGCCAGCAGTTACTCACAGACAAACACTGAAGCTTTCTTT
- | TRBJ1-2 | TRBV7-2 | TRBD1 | CASSLEGQLYGYTF | TGTGCCAGCAGCTTAGAGGGACAGCTATATGGCTACACCTTC
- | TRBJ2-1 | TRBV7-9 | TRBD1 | CASSLYRGRDNEQFF | TGTGCCAGCAGCTTATACAGGGGGCGGGACAATGAGCAGTTCTTC
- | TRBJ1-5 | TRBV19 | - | CASSIGETWSQPQHF | TGTGCCAGTAGTATCGGAGAGACGTGGAGTCAGCCCCAGCATTTT